These T cell receptor beta chains were read from a single sample in a study of shared clonotypes between healthy human individuals. The data were produced by immunoSEQ multiplex PCR, yet TCRdb's version contains in-frame clones alone and is incomplete. The data hold approximately 810,000 clones, with 92% observed a single time. The specimen was naive CD8+ T cells sorted from blood. These receptors were taken from a man in his thirties or forties in good health. Both conserved end residues are part of each CDR3. Each record gives: V gene, CDR3 length, CDR3 protein.

>TRBV6-5|15
CASSPTSGTGNEQFF
>TRBV28|13
CASTPGRDYEQYF
>TRBV7-3|16
CASSLTGASGSYEQYF
>TRBV5-8|17
CASSLGTTRTGRDGYTF
>TRBV19|15
CASSIGPGGYSEAFF
>TRBV27|17
CASSLSGMRAGSYEQYF
>TRBV10-3|15
CAISARTEFTDPQYF
>TRBV28|14
CASSVRLANYEQYF
>TRBV4-1|18
CASSPQDRQSSSGNTIYF
>TRBV5-1|14
CASSPGQGGLEQYF
>TRBV6-1|10
CAAASGEQYF
>TRBV28|13
CASSLSGRDTQYF
>TRBV19|15
CASSISTGRVYEQYF
>TRBV19|14
CASGGNGGHQPQHF
>TRBV28|15
CASSLGGTPYNEQFF
>TRBV10-2|13
CASRQDLSYEQYF
>TRBV7-9|16
CASSSRRGGTTDTQYF
>TRBV30|15
CAWSQTGTGLPEQFF
>TRBV5-6|12
CASSFLTDTQYF
>TRBV27|16
CASSSVAGALLHEQYF
>TRBV4-1|15
CASSQGLSDNQPQHF
>TRBV28|15
CASSFFGETGDYYTF
>TRBV7-9|14
CASIHRNLNQPQHF
>TRBV7-9|15
CASSTTGTGGETQYF
>TRBV11-2|17
CASSLRVKRSSYNEQFF
>TRBV25-1|13
CASGTGVNEKLFF
>TRBV7-2|16
CASSLARSATSYEQYF